The 17 T cell receptor beta chains given below trace back to one sample, sequenced in a study of Tregs in tolerant kidney transplant recipients. The repertoire was sequenced with immunoSEQ multiplex PCR; TCRdb's copy has only in-frame clones and lacks some. The sample has tens of thousands of clones, 75% to 95% seen once; the top ten hold 0.34%. The sequences come from Tregs from blood, collected before the transplant. The receptors were sampled from a human donor who received a combined kidney and bone marrow transplant.

This chain connects TRBV5-8 to TRBJ1-2; D ambiguous. V was cut by 4 bases and J by 5 bases, with 9 bases left in between. Germline V gene lookup returns CDR1 SGHTS and CDR2 YDEGEE. The CDR3 is made up of 12 amino acids. As DNA, the CDR3 is TGTGCCAGCAGCCCACCGAGATATGGCTACACCTTC. Its protein is CASSPPRYGYTF. Full variable domain (outside the CDR3, taken from reference TRBV5-8 and TRBJ1-2): EAGVTQSPTHLIKTRGQQATLRCSPISGHTSVYWYQQALGLGLQFLLWYDEGEERNRGNFPPRFSGRQFPNYSSELNVNALELEDSALYLCASSPPRYGYTFGSGTRLTVV.

This clone appeared a few times. The V call is TRBV6-5, the J call TRBJ1-1; D possibly corresponds to TRBD1 (5 bases). Trimming cost V 6 bases and J 5 bases, with 16 bases left between them. Germline assignment: CDR1 MNHEY and CDR2 SVGAGI. The CDR3 is 14 amino acids. CDR3 amino acids: CASRSGYGKTEAFF. The CDR3 bases are TGTGCCAGCAGATCAGGGTACGGAAAAACTGAAGCTTTCTTT.

The CDR3 spells CAWNRGGEKLFF. CDR3 nucleotides: TGTGCCTGGAACAGGGGTGGAGAAAAACTGTTTTTT. The chain has TRBV30 and TRBJ1-4; the match to TRBD1 covers 7 bases. The junction had 4 bases not matched to a gene; V was cut back by 4 bases and J by 8 bases. This CDR3 is 12 amino acids long. CDR1 GTSNPN and CDR2 SVGIG come from the germline V gene (reference sequence). Together with reference TRBV30 and TRBJ1-4, the CDR3 gives the full variable domain: SQTIHQWPATLVQPVGSPLSLECTVEGTSNPNLYWYRQAAGRGLQLLFYSVGIGQISSEVPQNLSASRPQDRQFILSSKKLLLSDSGFYLCAWNRGGEKLFFGSGTQLSVL.

CDR3 region: CASSTYGPLTDTQYF. For the CDR3, the DNA is TGTGCCAGCAGCACCTACGGACCTCTCACAGATACGCAGTATTTT. This chain connects TRBV11-2 to TRBJ2-3; no definite D call. The ends were cut back, 5 bases at V and 2 bases at J, with 14 bases in the middle. The V gene's germline CDR1 is SGHAT and CDR2 FQNNGV. This CDR3 comprises 15 residues.

The DNA for the CDR3 is TGTGCCAGCAGCTCACGACAGCCGGTGGGGCGGGCTATCTCCTACGAGCAGTACTTC. Translation gives CASSSRQPVGRAISYEQYF. V usage is TRBV7-2 and J usage is TRBJ2-7, with D possibly called TRBD1 or TRBD2 (5 bases each). Trimming shortened V by 4 bases and J by 0 bases, and 25 bases separated the two germline ends. CDR1 and CDR2 from the germline V gene are SGHTA and FQGNSA. This CDR3 is 19 amino acids long.

The chain links TRBV11-1 to TRBJ2-7; the match to TRBD2 covers 12 bases. V shed 5 bases, J shed 6 bases, and the junction held 8 bases outside the gene matches. The CDR3 covers 15 residues. Per the germline V gene, CDR1 is SGHAT and CDR2 is FQDESV (reference sequence). CDR3 region: CASSPTTSGRVEQYF. As DNA, the CDR3 is TGTGCCAGCAGCCCCACGACTAGCGGGAGAGTCGAGCAGTACTTC.

This chain connects TRBV27 to TRBJ1-1; D is possibly TRBD1 (6 bases). Germline CDR1 reads MNHEY; CDR2 reads SMNVEV (reference sequence). Trimming took off 6 bases at V and 4 bases at J, with 12 bases between the two ends. The CDR3 extends over 13 amino acids. The CDR3 sequence is CASSSRGSTEAFF. The CDR3 coding sequence is TGTGCCAGCAGCTCCAGGGGTAGCACTGAAGCTTTCTTT.

The V call is TRBV2, the J call TRBJ2-2, with 10 bases lining up with TRBD2. The length of the CDR3 is 15 residues. J gave up 4 bases and V 7 bases, and 6 bases lay outside the gene matches. Per the germline V gene, CDR1 is SNHLY and CDR2 is FYNNEI. The CDR3, as DNA: TGTGCCAGCACGTCTAGCGGGAGCGGCACCGGGGAGCTGTTTTTT. This translates into CASTSSGSGTGELFF.

This CDR3 is CASSHNRDPRGQFF. The CDR3, as DNA: TGTGCCAGCAGCCATAACAGGGATCCCCGGGGGCAGTTCTTC. V is TRBV7-8 and J is TRBJ2-1; the D gene is possibly TRBD1 (6 bases). Germline CDR1 reads SGHVS; CDR2 reads FQNEAQ. The CDR3 covers 14 residues. V was cut by 5 bases and J by 12 bases, with 20 bases left in between.

This clone was seen more than once but under ten times. The chain links TRBV9 to TRBJ2-1; 11 bases fit TRBD1. CDR3 size: 15 residues. The V segment lost 5 bases and the J segment 7 bases; nucleotides outside the gene matches: 8. In germline, CDR1 is SGDLS, CDR2 YYNGEE. The CDR3 DNA sequence: TGTGCCAGCAGGGGACAGGGGGTGGAGGGGAATGAGCAGTTCTTC. Its protein product is CASRGQGVEGNEQFF.

The chain employs TRBV7-2 and TRBJ2-5; D tentatively fits TRBD1 or TRBD2 (5 bases each). With 7 bases removed from V and 3 bases from J, the gap between germline ends came to 12 bases. The CDR3 covers 13 residues. Germline CDR1 SGHTA, CDR2 FQGNSA. The CDR3 region has the DNA TGTGCCAGCACCGGGACGAACGAAGAGACCCAGTACTTC. As protein: CASTGTNEETQYF.

This chain joins TRBV4-2 and TRBJ2-1, with 12 bases identical to TRBD2. The V gene's germline CDR1 is LGHNA and CDR2 YNFKEQ. Unmatched junction bases numbered 11, after V lost 1 base and J lost 10 bases. The CDR3 has 17 amino acids. The CDR3, as DNA: TGTGCCAGCAGCCAAGTGGACCGGACTAGCGGGGAGCGGGAGCAGTTCTTC. It encodes CASSQVDRTSGEREQFF.

Here the CDR3 reads CASSPPIKTSYNEQFF. The DNA for the CDR3 is TGTGCCAGCTCACCACCGATCAAGACATCCTACAATGAGCAGTTCTTC. This chain connects TRBV18 to TRBJ2-1; D uncertain. This CDR3 has 16 amino acids. Trimming removed 0 bases from V and 1 base from J, with 10 bases in between. The germline V gene has CDR1 KGHSH and CDR2 LQKENI. Full variable domain (missing parts from reference TRBV18 and TRBJ2-1): NAGVMQNPRHLVRRRGQEARLRCSPMKGHSHVYWYRQLPEEGLKFMVYLQKENIIDESGMPKERFSAEFPKEGPSILRIQQVVRGDSAAYFCASSPPIKTSYNEQFFGPGTRLTVL.

The count of this clone is one. The chain joins TRBV18 to TRBJ1-1; D may be TRBD1 (5 bases). Trimming cost V 2 bases and J 5 bases, with 15 bases left between them. Germline V lookup: CDR1 KGHSH, CDR2 LQKENI. The CDR3 length is 15 residues. CDR3 loop: CASSPETGLATEAFF. The CDR3 region has the DNA TGTGCCAGCTCACCAGAAACAGGCCTAGCTACTGAAGCTTTCTTT.

J is TRBJ2-7 and V is TRBV2, with 10 nucleotides matching TRBD1. The CDR3 totals 15 residues. CDR1 is SNHLY, CDR2 FYNNEI, per germline. V lost 7 bases and J lost 4; bases outside the gene matches: 10. Here the CDR3 reads CASILAGTGAYEQYF. The CDR3 DNA is TGTGCCAGCATTCTCGCCGGGACAGGGGCTTACGAGCAGTACTTC.

The chain links TRBV2 to TRBJ2-7, with D uncertain. This CDR3 has 10 amino acids. CDR1 SNHLY and CDR2 FYNNEI come from the germline V gene. The ends were cut back, 9 bases at V and 2 bases at J, with 5 bases in the middle. CDR3 sequence: CASHTYEQYF. CDR3 sequence (DNA): TGTGCCAGTCACACCTACGAGCAGTACTTC.

V gene TRBV7-3 combines with J gene TRBJ2-2; D gene uncertain. The germline V and J ends were trimmed by 4 bases and 0 bases, with 6 bases remaining between them. The CDR3 totals 14 residues. Germline V gene lookup returns CDR1 SGHTA and CDR2 FQGTGA. CDR3 residues: CASSSGPNTGELFF. The DNA of the CDR3 is TGTGCCAGCAGCTCAGGACCGAACACCGGGGAGCTGTTTTTT.